These 14 T cell receptor beta chains were sequenced from one sample in a study of shared clonotypes between healthy human individuals. Sequencing used immunoSEQ multiplex PCR; TCRdb keeps in-frame clones, though not all of them. The sample lists around 500,000 clones, around 78% occurring once. Sequencing used PBMCs. Receptor source: a woman aged 40 to 50 in good health. Some clones in this sample may be carry-over from other donors' samples.

The chain employs TRBV27 and TRBJ1-1; 9 bases fit TRBD1. The CDR3 length is 16 residues. Losses at the gene ends were 6 bases for V and 2 bases for J; bases not matched to a gene: 10. Germline V CDR1 and CDR2: MNHEY, SMNVEV (reference sequence). CDR3 loop: CASRPRDRATNTEAFF. The CDR3 DNA follows: TGTGCCAGCAGACCGAGGGACAGGGCGACCAACACTGAAGCTTTCTTT.

V is TRBV7-3 and J is TRBJ1-1; unclear D gene. Trimming cost V 3 bases and J 0 bases, with 5 bases left between them. In germline, CDR1 is SGHTA, CDR2 FQGTGA. The CDR3 runs 13 residues. Written as DNA, the CDR3 is TGTGCCAGCAGCTTGGTGGTGAACACTGAAGCTTTCTTT. Protein: CASSLVVNTEAFF. The full variable domain, with the rest looked up from reference TRBV7-3 and TRBJ1-1, is GAGVSQTPSNKVTEKGKYVELRCDPISGHTALYWYRQSLGQGPEFLIYFQGTGAADDSGLPNDRFFAVRPEGSVSTLKIQRTERGDSAVYLCASSLVVNTEAFFGQGTRLTVV.

This sequence joins TRBV7-2 and TRBJ2-5; 8 positions match TRBD1. Looked up from germline, CDR1 is SGHTA and CDR2 is FQGNSA. After removal of 4 bases from V and 5 bases from J, the junction contained 6 bases not matched to a gene. CDR3 length: 14 residues. The CDR3 DNA reads as TGTGCCAGCAGCTCGCAGGGGGCCGGTGAGACCCAGTACTTC. Protein sequence: CASSSQGAGETQYF.

The chain combines TRBV28 with TRBJ2-7; the match to TRBD1 covers 9 bases. The CDR3 is made up of 15 amino acids. Germline V gene data show CDR1 as MDHEN and CDR2 as SYDVKM. Unmatched junction bases numbered 7, after V lost 5 bases and J lost 2 bases. CDR3 protein: CASSPWTGATYEQYF. The CDR3 nucleotides read TGTGCCAGCAGTCCATGGACAGGGGCAACCTACGAGCAGTACTTC.

CDR3 amino acids: CASSETSGRAGTDTQYF. DNA for the CDR3: TGTGCCAGCAGCGAGACTAGCGGGAGGGCGGGCACAGATACGCAGTATTTT. The V call is TRBV5-8, the J call TRBJ2-3; TRBD2 matches 14 bases. The germline CDR1 and CDR2 sequences are SGHTS and YDEGEE. This CDR3 contains 17 residues. V lost 4 bases to trimming and J lost 1 base; unmatched junction nucleotides: 5.

Points on this clone: A far larger clone is just one base off, so this is likely a read error. The V and J genes are TRBV6-1 and TRBJ2-4; 7 bases are shared with TRBD1. J gave up 2 bases and V 7 bases, and 8 bases lay outside the gene matches. The CDR3 totals 15 residues. Per the germline V gene, CDR1 is MNHNS and CDR2 is SASEGT. The CDR3 nucleotides read TGTGCCAGCACCTCCGGACAGGTGCCCAAAAACATTCAGTACTTC. Translating it yields CASTSGQVPKNIQYF.

The chain uses TRBV5-4 and TRBJ2-3, with a tentative D call TRBD1 (6 bases). The CDR3 spans 16 residues. Deletions cut 5 bases from V and 2 bases from J, with 18 bases between. CDR1 and CDR2 from the germline V gene are SGHNT and YYREEE (reference sequence). The CDR3 spells CASRLFLQGNTDTQYF. CDR3 DNA sequence: TGTGCCAGCAGGCTCTTTCTGCAGGGGAACACAGATACGCAGTATTTT.

This clone was counted between two and nine times. V usage is TRBV19 and J usage is TRBJ2-2, with 10 positions matching TRBD2. The ends lost 6 bases at V and 6 bases at J; junction bases unmatched: 4. The germline V gene encodes CDR1 LNHDA and CDR2 SQIVND (reference sequence). CDR3 size: 14 residues. DNA for the CDR3: TGTGCCAGTAGCGGGACTAGCGTCCCCGGGGAGCTGTTTTTT. It codes for CASSGTSVPGELFF.

Written as DNA, the CDR3 is TGTGCCAGCAGCCTAAGGGCCAAGCGGGGATACACAGATACGCAGTATTTT. This codes for CASSLRAKRGYTDTQYF. The rearrangement links TRBV7-2 to TRBJ2-3; 7 positions agree with TRBD2. Germline CDR1 SGHTA, CDR2 FQGNSA. This CDR3 region has 17 residues. J lost 2 bases, V lost 5 bases, and 13 bases had no gene match.

In this sample, this clone turned up once. The gene calls are TRBV28 and TRBJ2-2; TRBD1 matches at 9 bases. The V and J ends lost 6 bases and 8 bases, in that order; junction bases with no gene match: 10. From germline, CDR1 is MDHEN and CDR2 SYDVKM. This CDR3 has 15 residues. CDR3 DNA sequence: TGTGCCAGCAGGGGACGGGACAGGGTTTCAGGGGAGCTGTTTTTT. Translating gives CASRGRDRVSGELFF.

J is TRBJ1-4 and V is TRBV2; no definite D call. The CDR3 spans 14 residues. Between the trimmed V and J ends, which lost 3 bases and 7 bases, there was a span of 12 bases. From germline, CDR1 is SNHLY and CDR2 FYNNEI. The CDR3 DNA sequence: TGTGCCAGCAGTGACCGACGTATACCTGAAAAACTGTTTTTT. This translates into CASSDRRIPEKLFF.

For the CDR3, the DNA is TGTGCCAGCAGACTCAGCCGGGGGTGGGAGACCCAGTACTTC. Protein sequence: CASRLSRGWETQYF. This chain links TRBV28 with TRBJ2-5; a possible D gene is TRBD2 (6 bases). The CDR3 has 14 amino acids. CDR1 MDHEN and CDR2 SYDVKM come from the germline V gene. Between the trimmed V and J ends, which lost 6 bases and 5 bases, there was a span of 16 bases.

V is TRBV18 and J is TRBJ2-5; D gene unclear. Deletions cut 1 base from V and 4 bases from J, with 13 bases between. Germline CDR1 is KGHSH and CDR2 is LQKENI. This CDR3 has 15 residues. For the CDR3, the DNA is TGTGCCAGCTCACCACTCGGGTGGTCAGGAGAGACCCAGTACTTC. Translating it yields CASSPLGWSGETQYF.

About this clone itself: At one boundary the junction diverges from the germline segment, which might be a read error. The chain combines TRBV7-3 with TRBJ2-3, with 11 positions matching TRBD2. Germline V lookup: CDR1 SGHTA, CDR2 FQGTGA. There are 16 residues in the CDR3. The DNA of the CDR3 is TGTGCCAGCAGCCTAACCGGGACTAGCGGTACAGATACGCAGTATTTT. Translating it yields CASSLTGTSGTDTQYF.